This T cell receptor beta chain was documented in a study of CD8 T cells in ankylosing spondylitis. By quantitative 5'-RACE with molecular barcodes, the TCR beta libraries were made. One entry per CDR3 protein, called by TCRdb with MiXCR from the 5' RACE reads. The sample shows about 210,000 distinct CDR3 sequences, 8% to 9% of them seen only once. This clonotype showed up many times. Sequences were obtained from blood, either unsorted or a sorted T cell fraction (not recorded which). The clonotype originates from a female donor with ankylosing spondylitis or in good health (not recorded which).

As DNA, the CDR3 is TGTGCCAGCAGTTTGGATTCACAGGATCCCTATGGCTACACCTTC. Residues: CASSLDSQDPYGYTF. The V gene is TRBV7-9, the J gene TRBJ1-2, with a tentative D call TRBD1 (5 bases). This CDR3 region has 15 residues. Trimming stripped 6 bases from V and 4 bases from J, with 18 bases between. In germline, CDR1 is SEHNR, CDR2 FQNEAQ (reference sequence).